Below, 26 T cell receptor beta chains from the same sample are listed, as sequenced in a study of identical twins. TCRdb ran MiXCR on the 5' RACE reads and lists one entry per CDR3 protein. The table includes 1.5 million to 2 million distinct CDR3 sequences, under 35% detected once. Sequencing used cord blood. The receptors were sampled from a newborn girl in good health.

The sample holds many counts of this clonotype. This chain links TRBV5-5 with TRBJ2-7, with D possibly TRBD1 on 6 matching bases. Germline lookup yields CDR1 SGHKS and CDR2 YYEKEE (reference sequence). There are 13 residues in the CDR3. V lost 2 bases and J 3 bases, leaving 9 bases between the germline ends. The CDR3 spells CASSLTGIYEQYF. The CDR3 bases are TGTGCCAGCAGCTTAACAGGGATCTACGAGCAGTACTTC.

This clonotype occurred a few times. V and J are TRBV6-1 and TRBJ1-2; D unclear. Trimming cost V 1 base and J 1 base, with 10 bases left between them. Per germline, CDR1 MNHNS and CDR2 SASEGT. This CDR3 is built from 15 residues. The CDR3 DNA is TGTGCCAGCAGTGAAGTTGAGTCAGTTAACTATGGCTACACCTTC. Its protein is CASSEVESVNYGYTF.

Only a few counts were recorded for this clonotype. V usage is TRBV7-2 and J usage is TRBJ1-6; possible D gene TRBD1, 6 bases. Per the germline V gene, CDR1 is SGHTA and CDR2 is FQGNSA. The ends were cut back, 2 bases at V and 7 bases at J, with 15 bases in the middle. The CDR3 length is 16 residues. The CDR3 sequence: CASSLIGTRRNSPLHF. The CDR3, as DNA: TGTGCCAGCAGCTTAATTGGGACAAGGCGGAATTCACCCCTCCACTTT.

The chain combines TRBV20-1 with TRBJ2-7, with TRBD2 matching over 11 bases. In germline, CDR1 is DFQATT, CDR2 SNEGSKA (reference sequence). The CDR3 is made up of 13 amino acids. The ends lost 2 bases at V and 6 bases at J; junction bases unmatched: 3. CDR3 bases: TGCAGTGCTAGAAGTCTAGCGGGAGGCGAGCAGTACTTC. This gives the protein CSARSLAGGEQYF.

The rearrangement joins TRBV5-6 to TRBJ1-1; maybe TRBD1 (5 bases). The germline V gene encodes CDR1 SGHDT and CDR2 YYEEEE. V lost 1 base to trimming and J lost 6 bases, with 16 bases between them. This CDR3 contains 15 residues. The CDR3 loop is CASSLREGRFAEAFF. CDR3 bases: TGTGCCAGCAGCTTGCGGGAGGGGAGGTTCGCTGAAGCTTTCTTT.

This clonotype was seen only a few times. The chain couples TRBV5-1 to TRBJ2-5; the D gene is possibly TRBD1 (6 bases). Germline values: CDR1 SGHRS, CDR2 YFSETQ. Trimming took off 0 bases at V and 2 bases at J, with 11 bases between the two ends. The CDR3 runs to 15 residues. CDR3 protein: CASSLAGAVQETQYF. The CDR3, as DNA: TGCGCCAGCAGCTTGGCAGGGGCCGTTCAAGAGACCCAGTACTTC.

V usage is TRBV20-1 and J usage is TRBJ1-5; D possibly corresponds to TRBD1 (6 bases). Between the trimmed V and J ends, which lost 4 bases and 3 bases, there was a span of 10 bases. Germline V gives CDR1 DFQATT, CDR2 SNEGSKA (reference sequence). This CDR3 is built from 13 residues. DNA of the CDR3: TGCAGTGCTATGCAGGGGATCAATCAGCCCCAGCATTTT. It codes for CSAMQGINQPQHF.

The chain employs TRBV20-1 and TRBJ2-5; 7 bases fit TRBD2. The junction had 5 bases not matched to a gene; V was cut back by 6 bases and J by 1 base. CDR3 length equals 13 residues. Germline V CDR1 and CDR2: DFQATT, SNEGSKA (reference sequence). The CDR3 is CSAPKRGQETQYF. The CDR3 nucleotides are TGCAGTGCACCTAAGCGGGGCCAAGAGACCCAGTACTTC.

This clonotype showed up just a few times. The chain uses TRBV6-5 and TRBJ1-5; the D is unclear. Germline V lookup: CDR1 MNHEY, CDR2 SVGAGI. V lost 0 bases to trimming and J lost 9 bases, with 6 bases between them. The CDR3 has 12 residues. The CDR3 spells CASSYSWGPQHF. The CDR3 coding sequence is TGTGCCAGCAGTTACTCGTGGGGGCCCCAGCATTTT.

This chain uses TRBV20-1 with TRBJ2-5; 10 bases fit TRBD2. This CDR3 is built from 14 residues. Germline V gives CDR1 DFQATT, CDR2 SNEGSKA (reference sequence). V lost 5 bases, J lost 4 bases, and 7 bases stayed unmatched. CDR3 residues: CSAQRGGVRETQYF. In nucleotides, the CDR3 is TGCAGTGCTCAGCGGGGGGGAGTACGAGAGACCCAGTACTTC.

The CDR3 DNA reads as TGTGCCAGCAGTGAAGGCCCTATCCCCAATTACGAGCAGTACTTC. Amino acid sequence: CASSEGPIPNYEQYF. The chain joins TRBV6-1 to TRBJ2-7; D unclear. Trimming stripped 1 base from V and 4 bases from J, with 14 bases between. The CDR3 extends over 15 amino acids. The germline CDR1 and CDR2 sequences are MNHNS and SASEGT.

This clonotype was seen a single time. CDR3 DNA sequence: TGTGCCAGTAGCCCCGACAGGGGCGGGAGAAACATTCAGTACTTC. Translated, it gives CASSPDRGGRNIQYF. The chain couples TRBV19 to TRBJ2-4, with D tentatively TRBD1 (8 bases). The CDR3 runs to 15 residues. Germline V gene data show CDR1 as LNHDA and CDR2 as SQIVND (reference sequence). Trimming left V 6 bases short and J 6 bases short, with 18 bases between.

This clonotype has more than one count but fewer than ten. J is TRBJ2-7 and V is TRBV12-3 or TRBV12-4; D may be TRBD2 (6 bases). CDR3 length equals 12 residues. The ends were cut back, 10 bases at V and 0 bases at J, with 10 bases in the middle. The CDR3, as DNA: TGTGCCACTACGGGGGTCTCCTACGAGCAGTACTTC. Protein: CATTGVSYEQYF.

The chain has TRBV2 and TRBJ2-7; 9 bases are a match to TRBD2. CDR1 and CDR2 (germline): SNHLY, FYNNEI. The CDR3 extends over 18 amino acids. The V segment lost 7 bases and the J segment 7 bases; nucleotides outside the gene matches: 23. CDR3 nucleotides: TGTGCCAGCATTAGGGCTAGCGGGATAGGGGGGGGGCACAATGAGCAGTACTTC. This gives the protein CASIRASGIGGGHNEQYF.

The chain has TRBV12-3 or TRBV12-4 and TRBJ2-1; 8 bases are a match to TRBD2. V was pared by 5 bases and J by 2 bases, with 8 bases of the junction left unmatched. This CDR3 is built from 16 residues. The CDR3 DNA sequence: TGTGCCAGCAGTCCCGCGGGCGGGGGGCCCTACAATGAGCAGTTCTTC. Translating it yields CASSPAGGGPYNEQFF.

This clonotype showed up just a few times. The rearrangement joins TRBV18 to TRBJ2-7; D is undetermined. Trimming removed 2 bases from V and 10 bases from J, with 18 bases in between. CDR1 KGHSH and CDR2 LQKENI come from the germline V gene. CDR3 size: 14 residues. The CDR3: CASSPEKGGRAQYF. The CDR3 DNA sequence: TGTGCCAGCTCACCAGAAAAGGGTGGAAGAGCTCAGTACTTC.

This sequence joins TRBV6-6 and TRBJ1-2; a weak D match, TRBD1 (6 bases). Germline V gene data show CDR1 as MNHNY and CDR2 as SVGAGI (reference sequence). The CDR3 length is 17 residues. Trimming stripped 0 bases from V and 4 bases from J, with 18 bases between. CDR3 sequence reads: CASSYSPAPGQFYGYTF. CDR3 coding DNA: TGTGCCAGCAGTTACTCGCCGGCCCCTGGACAGTTCTATGGCTACACCTTC.

Ten or more counts support this clonotype. The chain carries TRBV29-1 and TRBJ2-3, with D possibly matching TRBD1 (7 bases). There are 13 residues in the CDR3. Germline CDR1 SQVTM, CDR2 ANQGSEA. Trimming took off 6 bases at V and 1 base at J, with 11 bases between the two ends. The CDR3 nucleotides are TGCAGCGTCCGCAGGGGGGGCACAGATACGCAGTATTTT. Translating gives CSVRRGGTDTQYF.

On this clonotype: The junction does not match germline at one end; this may be a read error. This sequence joins TRBV24-1 and TRBJ2-1; 12 bases agree with TRBD2. The germline V gene encodes CDR1 KGHDR and CDR2 SFDVKD. CDR3 length equals 17 residues. CDR3 loop: CVTSEPTSGSGLGEQFF. DNA for the CDR3: TGTGTCACCAGTGAGCCGACTAGCGGGAGTGGGTTGGGTGAGCAGTTCTTC.

In its sample, this clonotype was seen a few times. CDR3 sequence reads: CSATGDYYGYTF. CDR3 sequence (DNA): TGCAGTGCTACGGGGGACTACTATGGCTACACCTTC. The genes are TRBV20-1 and TRBJ1-2; tentatively, D is TRBD1 (5 bases). Trimming stripped 4 bases from V and 3 bases from J, with 9 bases between. CDR1 and CDR2 from the germline V gene are DFQATT and SNEGSKA (reference sequence). The CDR3 is made up of 12 amino acids.

This clonotype was picked up many times. The rearrangement joins TRBV6-1 to TRBJ2-7; no clear D gene. The CDR3 has 13 residues. Trimming pared 5 bases from V and 2 bases from J, leaving 10 bases between. Germline-derived CDR1 and CDR2 are MNHNS and SASEGT. CDR3 nucleotides: TGTGCCAGCAGTAACCCTAACACCTACGAGCAGTACTTC. It codes for CASSNPNTYEQYF.

The V and J genes are TRBV7-2 and TRBJ1-1; TRBD1 matches at 8 bases. J lost 9 bases, V lost 4 bases, and 1 base had no gene match. CDR1 is SGHTA and CDR2 is FQGNSA in the germline V gene. This CDR3 spans 11 amino acids. The CDR3 DNA is TGTGCCAGCAGCTGGACAGGGCAAGCTTTCTTT. Translation: CASSWTGQAFF.

The V and J genes are TRBV10-3 and TRBJ2-1; 8 nucleotides agree with TRBD1. V dropped 6 bases and J dropped 5; count of bases not matched to a gene: 3. CDR3 length equals 13 residues. Germline V gives CDR1 ENHRY, CDR2 SYGVKD. The CDR3 spells CAIRDREDNEQFF. The CDR3 DNA reads TGTGCCATCAGGGACAGGGAGGACAATGAGCAGTTCTTC.

V usage is TRBV20-1 and J usage is TRBJ1-5, with a tentative D call TRBD1 (5 bases). This CDR3 is 16 amino acids long. Trimming stripped 3 bases from V and 0 bases from J, with 15 bases between. The germline CDR1 and CDR2 sequences are DFQATT and SNEGSKA (reference sequence). CDR3 nucleotides: TGCAGTGCTAGCGTCACAGGCCTTCATAGCAATCAGCCCCAGCATTTT. It translates to CSASVTGLHSNQPQHF.

This chain joins TRBV3-1 and TRBJ2-4; D possibly corresponds to TRBD2 (6 bases). This CDR3 has 18 residues. In germline, CDR1 is LGHDT, CDR2 YNNKEL (reference sequence). Trimming left V 1 base short and J 6 bases short, with 22 bases between. CDR3 residues: CASSQAILGTGEGNIQYF. The CDR3 DNA sequence: TGTGCCAGCAGCCAAGCCATTCTGGGGACTGGGGAAGGAAACATTCAGTACTTC.

This clonotype has only a few counts. The V call is TRBV5-1, the J call TRBJ2-1; 10 bases align to TRBD2. The germline V gene has CDR1 SGHRS and CDR2 YFSETQ. V lost 4 bases and J lost 5; bases outside the gene matches: 6. This CDR3 has 15 amino acids. The DNA of the CDR3 is TGCGCCAGCAGCCAAACTAGCGGGGCCAACAATGAGCAGTTCTTC. This gives the protein CASSQTSGANNEQFF.